This entry describes one T cell receptor (beta chain). The antigen is not known. This specimen belongs to a study of CXCR3-negative and CXCR3-positive naive CD8 T cells. Study-wide points: Compared with CXCR3-negative naive cells, CXCR3-positive naive cells showed more hydrophobic TRB CDR3s. The study found that naive CXCR3-negative and CXCR3-positive cells shared TRBV-TRBJ usage, while memory cells differed.

Libraries were UMI-labeled 5' RACE TRB cDNA. Reprocessing the 5' RACE reads, TCRdb reports a single entry for every CDR3 protein and omits DNA. The listing contains over 55,000 distinct CDR3 sequences. Triplicate sorts of roughly 300,000 cells per CD8+ subset. CDR1 and CDR2 (germline): MGHDK, SYGVNS. CDR3 size: 12 residues. The sequenced sample was naive CXCR3+ CD8+ T cells from blood. Subset: CD45RO-CCR7+CD27+CD95- naive CD8+ T cells expressing CXCR3 (TNR3+). The chain uses TRBV25-1 and TRBJ1-5. The origin of this receptor is a human donor in good health. Some clones in this sample may be carry-over from other donors' samples. The CDR3 loop reads CASSDGNQPQHF.